This T cell receptor beta chain was recorded in a study of blood T cell repertoires in COVID-19. In the study overall: COVID-19 samples, acute and convalescent, were from the United States, Italy and Spain. From T cells, B-cell-depleted T cells, or PBMCs came the material, which was cDNA or gDNA.

Per the germline V gene, CDR1 is LGHNT and CDR2 is FRNRAP. V lost 9 bases and J 2 bases, leaving 13 bases between the germline ends. The CDR3 sequence is 13 residues long. This clone has more than one count but fewer than ten. Original processing methods: Amplified reference gene primers provided the basis for estimating nucleated cell counts. Clones were sequenced by immunoSEQ multiplex PCR, and TCRdb holds only the in-frame ones, with some missing. V and J calls and clone size are given by that table; D and trimming were obtained from the DNA. The table lists 150,000 to 200,000 clones, 80% to 90% of them singletons.

The TCR sequence derives from a man aged 50 to 59 with active or convalescent COVID-19. Sequenced sample: peripheral blood. The rearrangement links TRBV12-5 to TRBJ2-5; D might be TRBD1 (6 bases). The CDR3 loop reads CASRARGQETQYF. The CDR3 DNA sequence: TGTGCTAGCCGGGCTAGGGGGCAAGAGACCCAGTACTTC.